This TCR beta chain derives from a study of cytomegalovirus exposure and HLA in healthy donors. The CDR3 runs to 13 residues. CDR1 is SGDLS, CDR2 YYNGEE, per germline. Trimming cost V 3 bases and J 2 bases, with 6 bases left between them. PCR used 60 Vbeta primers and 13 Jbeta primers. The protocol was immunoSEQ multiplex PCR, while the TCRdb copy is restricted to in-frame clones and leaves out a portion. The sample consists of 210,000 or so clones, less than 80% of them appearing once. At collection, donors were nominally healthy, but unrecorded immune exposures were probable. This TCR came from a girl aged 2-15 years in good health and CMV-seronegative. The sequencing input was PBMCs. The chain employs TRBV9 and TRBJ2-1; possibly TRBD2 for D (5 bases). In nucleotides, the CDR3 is TGTGCCAGCAGCGCCGGGACCTACAATGAGCAGTTCTTC. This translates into CASSAGTYNEQFF.